This entry describes one T cell receptor (beta chain). The antigen is undetermined. V lost 3 bases and J lost 12; bases outside the gene matches: 10. Per the germline V gene, CDR1 is LNHNV and CDR2 is YYDKDF (reference sequence). CDR3 size: 13 residues. These data belong to a study of breast tumors, draining lymph nodes, adjacent tissues. One entry per CDR3 protein, called by TCRdb with MiXCR from the multiplex PCR reads. The top ten clones hold over 7.5% of a sample with 70,000 or so distinct CDR3 sequences, 43% of them seen once. Whole-study results and caveats: Tumor T cell lymph node origin was a supported hypothesis, not proven. Tumor TCR diversity was below lymph nodes but above nontumor tissue.

This TCR came from a female donor with breast cancer. Some clones in this sample may be carry-over from other donors' samples. The chain has TRBV15 and TRBJ2-7, with 8 bases fitting TRBD2. The sequenced material came from breast tumor tissue. The CDR3 protein is CATSSPGLVQPYF. The CDR3 bases are TGTGCCACCAGCAGTCCGGGACTAGTGCAACCGTACTTC.